This record covers a single T cell receptor (beta chain). Its antigen is still unknown. The data belong to a study of T cells in tuberculosis. Clones were read by immunoSEQ multiplex PCR, and TCRdb kept only the in-frame ones, dropping some. Found here are around 43,000 clones, 95% of them singletons; the top ten hold roughly 3.5%. Regarding the study as a whole: Shorter CDR3-alpha in active tuberculosis partly drove smaller distances.

The CDR3 is 16 amino acids. Germline CDR1 SGHVS, CDR2 FQNEAQ. The ends lost 5 bases at V and 4 bases at J; junction bases unmatched: 12. This sequence joins TRBV7-8 and TRBJ2-5; TRBD1 matches 8 bases. This TCR was recovered from a donor aged 5 to 30 with latent tuberculosis or without tuberculosis infection. The sequenced material came from PBMCs. The chain's CDR3 is CASSPGGQGARETQYF. For the CDR3, the DNA is TGTGCCAGCAGCCCAGGGGGGCAGGGGGCGAGAGAGACCCAGTACTTC.